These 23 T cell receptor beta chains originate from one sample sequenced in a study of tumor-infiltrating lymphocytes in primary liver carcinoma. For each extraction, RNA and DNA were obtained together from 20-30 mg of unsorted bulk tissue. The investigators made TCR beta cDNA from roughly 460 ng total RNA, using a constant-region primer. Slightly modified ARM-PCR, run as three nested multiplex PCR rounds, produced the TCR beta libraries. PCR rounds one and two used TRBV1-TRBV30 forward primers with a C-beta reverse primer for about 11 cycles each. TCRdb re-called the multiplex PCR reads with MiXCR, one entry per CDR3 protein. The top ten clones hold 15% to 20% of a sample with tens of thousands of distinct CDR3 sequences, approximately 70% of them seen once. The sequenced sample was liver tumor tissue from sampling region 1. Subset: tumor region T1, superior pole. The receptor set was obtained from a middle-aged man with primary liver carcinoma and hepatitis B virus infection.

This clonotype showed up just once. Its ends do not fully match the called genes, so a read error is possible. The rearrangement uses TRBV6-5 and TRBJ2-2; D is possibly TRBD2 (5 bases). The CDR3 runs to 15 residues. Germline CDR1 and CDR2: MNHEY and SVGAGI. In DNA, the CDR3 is TGTACCAGCAGTTATGCAGTGGATGGCACCGGGGAGCTGTTTTTC. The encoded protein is CTSSYAVDGTGELFF.

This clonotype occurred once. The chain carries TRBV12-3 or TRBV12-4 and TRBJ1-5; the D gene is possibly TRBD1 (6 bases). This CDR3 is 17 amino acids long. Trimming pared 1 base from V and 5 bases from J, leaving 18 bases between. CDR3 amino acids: CASSLGSGFGGYQPQHF. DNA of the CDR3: TGTGCCAGCAGTTTAGGTTCGGGCTTTGGGGGCTATCAGCCCCAGCATTTT.

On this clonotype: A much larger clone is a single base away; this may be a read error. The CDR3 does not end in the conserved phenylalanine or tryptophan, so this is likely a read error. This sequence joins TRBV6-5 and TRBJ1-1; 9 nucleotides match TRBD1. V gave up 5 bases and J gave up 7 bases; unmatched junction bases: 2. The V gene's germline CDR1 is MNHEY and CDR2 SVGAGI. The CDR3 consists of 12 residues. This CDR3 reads CASSQDRGEAFS. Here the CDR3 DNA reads TGTGCCAGCAGTCAGGACAGGGGTGAAGCTTTCTCT.

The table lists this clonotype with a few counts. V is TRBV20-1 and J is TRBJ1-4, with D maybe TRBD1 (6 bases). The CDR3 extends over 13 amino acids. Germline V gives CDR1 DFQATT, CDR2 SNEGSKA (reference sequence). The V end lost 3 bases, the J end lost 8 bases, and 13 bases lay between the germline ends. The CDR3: CSASGGQGEKLFF. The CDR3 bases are TGCAGTGCTAGTGGGGGGCAAGGGGAAAAACTGTTTTTT.

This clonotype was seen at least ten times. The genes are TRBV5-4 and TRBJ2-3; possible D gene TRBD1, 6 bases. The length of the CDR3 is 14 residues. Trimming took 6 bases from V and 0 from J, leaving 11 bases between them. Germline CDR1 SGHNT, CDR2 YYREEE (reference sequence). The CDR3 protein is CASTRDTSTDTQYF. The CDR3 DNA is TGTGCCAGCACCCGGGACACCAGCACAGATACGCAGTATTTT.

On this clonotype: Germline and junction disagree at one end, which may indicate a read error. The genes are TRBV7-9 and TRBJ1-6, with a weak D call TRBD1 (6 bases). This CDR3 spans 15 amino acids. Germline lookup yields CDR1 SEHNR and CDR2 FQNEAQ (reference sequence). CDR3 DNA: TGCGCCAGCAGCTTAGCCACAGGGTTACGATCACCCCTCCACTTT. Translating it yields CASSLATGLRSPLHF.

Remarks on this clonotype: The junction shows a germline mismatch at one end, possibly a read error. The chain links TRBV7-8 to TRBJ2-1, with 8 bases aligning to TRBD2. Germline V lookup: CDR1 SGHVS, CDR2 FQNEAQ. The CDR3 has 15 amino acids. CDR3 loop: CASSKGLVGAGERFF. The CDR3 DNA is TGTGCCAGCAGCAAAGGACTAGTGGGAGCGGGGGAGCGGTTCTTC.

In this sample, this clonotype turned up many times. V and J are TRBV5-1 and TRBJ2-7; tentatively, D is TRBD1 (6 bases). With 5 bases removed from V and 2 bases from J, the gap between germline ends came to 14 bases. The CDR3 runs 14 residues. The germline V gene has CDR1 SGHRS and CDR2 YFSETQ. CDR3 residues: CASSPGPGAYEQYF. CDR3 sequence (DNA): TGCGCCAGCAGTCCTGGGCCAGGGGCCTACGAGCAGTACTTC.

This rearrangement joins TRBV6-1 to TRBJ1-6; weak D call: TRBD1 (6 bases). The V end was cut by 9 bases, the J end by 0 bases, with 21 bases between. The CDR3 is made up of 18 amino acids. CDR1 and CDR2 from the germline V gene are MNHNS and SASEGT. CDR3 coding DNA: TGTGCCAGAGGGGGTCCGACGGGAGGTCGCTCCTATAATTCACCCCTCCACTTT. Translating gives CARGGPTGGRSYNSPLHF.

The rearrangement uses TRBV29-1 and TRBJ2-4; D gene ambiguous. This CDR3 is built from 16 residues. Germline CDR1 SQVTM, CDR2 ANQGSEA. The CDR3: CNPNPDNTKAKNIQYF. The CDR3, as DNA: TGCAACCCGAACCCCGACAACACAAAAGCCAAAAACATTCAGTACTTC.

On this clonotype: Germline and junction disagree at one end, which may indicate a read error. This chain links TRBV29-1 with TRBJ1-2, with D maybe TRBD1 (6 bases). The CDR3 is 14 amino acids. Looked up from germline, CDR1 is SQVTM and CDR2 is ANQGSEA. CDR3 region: CGDREQGRASGYTF. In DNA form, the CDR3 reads TGCGGTGACAGAGAACAGGGTCGCGCCTCTGGCTATACCTTC. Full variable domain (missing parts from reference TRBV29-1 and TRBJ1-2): SAVISQKPSRDICQRGTSLTIQCQVDSQVTMMFWYRQQPGQSLTLIATANQGSEATYESGFVIDKFPISRPNLTFSTLTVSNMSPEDSSIYLCGDREQGRASGYTFGSGTRLTVV.

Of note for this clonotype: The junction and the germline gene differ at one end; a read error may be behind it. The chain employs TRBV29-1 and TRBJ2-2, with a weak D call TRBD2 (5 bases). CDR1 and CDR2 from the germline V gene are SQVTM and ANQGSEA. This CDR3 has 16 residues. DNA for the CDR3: TGCAGCGTTAAAGAAGGTGAGAGGGAGAACACCGGGGAGCTGTTTTTT. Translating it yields CSVKEGERENTGELFF.

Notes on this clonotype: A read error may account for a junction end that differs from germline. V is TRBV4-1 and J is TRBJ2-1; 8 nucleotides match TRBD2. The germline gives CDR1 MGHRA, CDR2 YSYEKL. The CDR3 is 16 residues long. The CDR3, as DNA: TGCGTCAGCAGCCAATCCGGGACTAGAGGTGATAATGAGCAGTTCTTC. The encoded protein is CVSSQSGTRGDNEQFF.

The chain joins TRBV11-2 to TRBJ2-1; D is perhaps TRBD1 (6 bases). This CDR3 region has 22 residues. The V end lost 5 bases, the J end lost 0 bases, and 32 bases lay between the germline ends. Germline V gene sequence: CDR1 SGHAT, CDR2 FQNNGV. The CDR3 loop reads CASSLSHRDPVKQVRSYNEQFF. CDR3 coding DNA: TGTGCCAGCAGCCTCTCCCACAGGGATCCCGTGAAACAGGTTCGCTCCTACAATGAGCAGTTCTTC.

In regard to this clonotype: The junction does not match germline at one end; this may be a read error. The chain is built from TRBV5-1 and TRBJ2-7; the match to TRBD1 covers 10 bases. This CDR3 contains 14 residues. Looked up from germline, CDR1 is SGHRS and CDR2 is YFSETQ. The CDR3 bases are TGCACCAGCAGTTTCGGGGACAGGGGCTACGAGCAGTACTTC. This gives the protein CTSSFGDRGYEQYF.

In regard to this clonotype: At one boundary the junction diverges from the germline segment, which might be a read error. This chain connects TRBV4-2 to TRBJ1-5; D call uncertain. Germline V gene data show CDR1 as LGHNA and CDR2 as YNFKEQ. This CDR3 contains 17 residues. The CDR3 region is CASSQDRGAARNQSQRF. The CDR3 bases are TGTGCCAGCAGCCAAGATCGGGGTGCGGCTCGCAATCAGTCCCAGCGTTTT.

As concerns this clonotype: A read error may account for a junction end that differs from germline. This CDR3 is CASSQASGTPYNEHFF. Here the CDR3 DNA reads TGTGCCAGCAGCCAGGCTAGCGGCACCCCCTACAACGAGCACTTCTTC. V and J are TRBV16 and TRBJ2-1; 7 positions match TRBD2. This CDR3 region has 16 residues. Germline V gene lookup returns CDR1 KGHSY and CDR2 FQNENV. Full variable domain (missing parts from reference TRBV16 and TRBJ2-1): GEEVAQTPKHLVRGEGQKAKLYCAPIKGHSYVFWYQQVLKNEFKFLISFQNENVFDETGMPKERFSAKCLPNSPCSLEIQATKLEDSAVYFCASSQASGTPYNEHFFGPGTRLTVL.

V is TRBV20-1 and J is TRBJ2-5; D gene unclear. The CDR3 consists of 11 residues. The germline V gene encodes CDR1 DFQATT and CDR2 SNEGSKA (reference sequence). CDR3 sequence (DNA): TGCAGAGGATACGTGCAAGAGACCCAGTACTTC. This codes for CRGYVQETQYF.

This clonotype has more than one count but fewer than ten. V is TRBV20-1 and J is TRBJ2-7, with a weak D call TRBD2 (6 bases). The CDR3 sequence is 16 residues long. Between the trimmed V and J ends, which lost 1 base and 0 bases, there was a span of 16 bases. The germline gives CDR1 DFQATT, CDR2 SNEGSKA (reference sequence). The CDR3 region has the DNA TGCAGTGCTAGAGCGTCGGAGGTAGCGGACTCCTACGAGCAGTACTTC. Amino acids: CSARASEVADSYEQYF.

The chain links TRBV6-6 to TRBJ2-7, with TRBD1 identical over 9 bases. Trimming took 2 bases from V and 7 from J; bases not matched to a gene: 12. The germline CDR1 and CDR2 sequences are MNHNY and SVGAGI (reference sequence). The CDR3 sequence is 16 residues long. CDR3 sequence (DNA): TGTGCCAGCAGTTACAGACCCCGGGACAGGGAGCTTGAGCAGTACTTC. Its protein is CASSYRPRDRELEQYF.

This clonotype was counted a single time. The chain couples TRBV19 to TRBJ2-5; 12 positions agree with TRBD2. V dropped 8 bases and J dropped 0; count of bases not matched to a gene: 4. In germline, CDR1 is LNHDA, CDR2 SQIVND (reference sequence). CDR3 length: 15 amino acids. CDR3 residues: CASSRTSGDQETQYF. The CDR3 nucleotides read TGTGCCAGTTCCAGGACTAGCGGGGACCAAGAGACCCAGTACTTC. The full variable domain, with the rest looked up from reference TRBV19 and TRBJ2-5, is DGGITQSPKYLFRKEGQNVTLSCEQNLNHDAMYWYRQDPGQGLRLIYYSQIVNDFQKGDIAEGYSVSREKKESFPLTVTSAQKNPTAFYLCASSRTSGDQETQYFGPGTRLLVL.

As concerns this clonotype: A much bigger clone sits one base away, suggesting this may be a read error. The CDR3 reads CVIKSRGGELFF. The CDR3 nucleotides are TGTGTCATTAAATCCCGGGGCGGGGAGCTGTTTTTT. This chain joins TRBV12-3 or TRBV12-4 and TRBJ2-2, with D perhaps matching TRBD2 (5 bases). The CDR3 totals 12 residues.

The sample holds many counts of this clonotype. This chain's CDR3 is CASIPDRNYGYTF. CDR3 bases: TGTGCCAGCATCCCGGACAGAAACTATGGCTACACCTTC. V is TRBV6-4 and J is TRBJ1-2; maybe TRBD1 (6 bases). V lost 7 bases and J lost 2, with 11 bases in between. The germline gives CDR1 MRHNA, CDR2 SNTAGT. This CDR3 contains 13 residues.